This is a list of T cell receptor beta chains from one sample in a study of blood T cell repertoires in COVID-19. Generated by immunoSEQ multiplex PCR, the TCRdb table keeps only in-frame clones and is missing some. The table includes some 130,000 clones, 70% to 90% detected once. Material: peripheral blood. These receptors were taken from a man aged 50-60 years with acute or convalescent COVID-19. Both conserved end residues are part of each CDR3. Each record gives: J gene, V gene, CDR3 protein.

TRBJ2-7 TRBV5-1 CASSLNRVYYEQYF
TRBJ2-1 TRBV5-1 CASSLFVRGTYNEQFF
TRBJ2-3 TRBV5-1 CASSPRTGGADTQYF
TRBJ2-7 TRBV25-1 CASSGRRPDPYEQYF
TRBJ1-2 TRBV30 CAWSADPTGPGYTF
TRBJ1-5 TRBV28 CASGGHISGSNQPQHF
TRBJ1-2 TRBV4-2 CASSPGTGFYGGYTF
TRBJ1-5 TRBV5-1 CASSLGTANQPQHF
TRBJ2-5 TRBV28 CASSAGKETQYF
TRBJ2-1 TRBV10-1 CASSDGAGVEGEQFF
TRBJ1-3 TRBV30 CAWRGPSSGNTIYF
TRBJ1-2 TRBV3-1/TRBV3-2 CASSHGGPANYGYTF
TRBJ2-7 TRBV6-7 CASSSAWTPSYEQYF
TRBJ2-2 TRBV7-9 CASSYGTGDTGELFF